These 27 T cell receptor beta chains were sequenced from one sample in a study of cytomegalovirus exposure and HLA in healthy donors. The PCR made use of 60 Vbeta and 13 Jbeta primers. Produced via immunoSEQ multiplex PCR; TCRdb's table is partial and in-frame only. Of 84,000 or so clones in the sample, 60% to 80% were seen once. The specimen was PBMCs. These receptors were obtained from a man in his forties or fifties in good health and CMV-seronegative.

The chain employs TRBV6-6 and TRBJ2-1; TRBD2 aligns across 9 bases. V gave up 6 bases and J gave up 5 bases; unmatched junction bases: 5. The germline CDR1 and CDR2 sequences are MNHNY and SVGAGI (reference sequence). The CDR3 consists of 14 residues. The CDR3 nucleotides read TGTGCCAGCAGAACTCCTAGCGGGGACAATGAGCAGTTCTTC. The encoded protein is CASRTPSGDNEQFF.

This clone was picked up a small number of times. The chain joins TRBV4-3 to TRBJ2-4; TRBD2 matches 7 bases. Trimming cost V 0 bases and J 8 bases; bases outside gene matches: 7. This CDR3 region has 15 residues. Germline assignment: CDR1 LGHNA and CDR2 YSLEER. CDR3 bases: TGCGCCAGCAGCCAAGAAGGGAGGGCGGAGTACATTCAGTACTTC. This sequence encodes CASSQEGRAEYIQYF.

This chain joins TRBV19 and TRBJ2-2; 9 bases fit TRBD1. With V trimmed by 7 bases and J by 7 bases, 13 bases remained unmatched. The germline V gene encodes CDR1 LNHDA and CDR2 SQIVND (reference sequence). This CDR3 contains 16 residues. The CDR3 loop reads CASTNTWDRANGELFF. The CDR3 DNA follows: TGTGCCAGTACCAACACGTGGGACAGGGCGAACGGGGAGCTGTTTTTT.

A few counts support this clone. The chain couples TRBV30 to TRBJ1-2; D remains unclear. The CDR3 has 13 amino acids. Trimming removed 3 bases at V and 7 bases at J, with 15 bases between. Germline assignment: CDR1 GTSNPN and CDR2 SVGIG (reference sequence). The CDR3 nucleotides are TGTGCCTGGAGAAGTGAGCGCTCGGGTGGCTACACCTTC. Translated, it gives CAWRSERSGGYTF.

V is TRBV10-3 and J is TRBJ1-5; tentatively, D is TRBD1 (6 bases). This CDR3 comprises 14 residues. Trimming cost V 8 bases and J 5 bases, with 16 bases left between them. Per the germline V gene, CDR1 is ENHRY and CDR2 is SYGVKD. CDR3: CAISRGDIYQPQHF. As DNA, the CDR3 is TGTGCCATCTCTCGGGGGGACATCTATCAGCCCCAGCATTTT.

The V gene is TRBV5-1, the J gene TRBJ2-7; 7 positions match TRBD2. There are 15 residues in the CDR3. In germline, CDR1 is SGHRS, CDR2 YFSETQ. With V trimmed by 1 base and J by 3 bases, 7 bases remained unmatched. CDR3 sequence reads: CASSLSSGTIYEQYF. The CDR3 region has the DNA TGCGCCAGCAGCTTGTCCTCCGGGACTATCTACGAGCAGTACTTC.

V usage is TRBV5-6 and J usage is TRBJ1-5; D perhaps matches TRBD1 (5 bases). This CDR3 spans 14 amino acids. V was pared by 4 bases and J by 5 bases, with 13 bases between. Germline V gene sequence: CDR1 SGHDT, CDR2 YYEEEE. The CDR3 region is CASSISGGYQPQHF. CDR3 bases: TGTGCCAGCAGCATCTCCGGGGGGTATCAGCCCCAGCATTTT.

V is TRBV4-3 and J is TRBJ2-5; 11 bases fit TRBD2. The J call may be faulty, since TRBJ2-7 better matches the DNA end. In germline, CDR1 is LGHNA, CDR2 YSLEER. This CDR3 contains 15 residues. The CDR3 here is CASSQVAGGSYEQYF. In DNA, the CDR3 is TGCGCCAGCAGCCAAGTAGCGGGGGGGTCCTACGAGCAGTACTTC.

The J gene is TRBJ1-2, the V gene TRBV29-1; 7 bases align to TRBD1. The CDR3 contains 13 residues. Per the germline V gene, CDR1 is SQVTM and CDR2 is ANQGSEA. V trimming: 7 bases; J trimming: 3 bases; junction bases outside the gene matches: 8. The CDR3, as DNA: TGCAGCGCCTACGACAGGGACGACTATGGCTACACCTTC. Translating gives CSAYDRDDYGYTF.

The rearrangement uses TRBV7-9 and TRBJ2-7; D gene unclear. Germline V gene data show CDR1 as SEHNR and CDR2 as FQNEAQ (reference sequence). V lost 5 bases, J lost 1 base, and 3 bases lay in between. The CDR3 is made up of 11 amino acids. CDR3 DNA: TGTGCCAGCAGCCATTCCTACGAGCAGTACTTC. It yields the protein CASSHSYEQYF. Combining the CDR3 with reference TRBV7-9 and TRBJ2-7 gives the whole variable domain DTGVSQNPRHKITKRGQNVTFRCDPISEHNRLYWYRQTLGQGPEFLTYFQNEAQLEKSRLLSDRFSAERPKGSFSTLEIQRTEQGDSAMYLCASSHSYEQYFGPGTRLTVT.

This rearrangement joins TRBV28 to TRBJ2-1, with D perhaps TRBD2 (6 bases). Trimming pared 6 bases from V and 2 bases from J, leaving 11 bases between. The germline V gene has CDR1 MDHEN and CDR2 SYDVKM. The CDR3 extends over 14 amino acids. The CDR3 nucleotides read TGTGCCAGCAGCTCGGCGGGGACCTACAATGAGCAGTTCTTC. Protein product: CASSSAGTYNEQFF.

V is TRBV28 and J is TRBJ2-5; tentative D call: TRBD1 (5 bases). Germline lookup yields CDR1 MDHEN and CDR2 SYDVKM. With 5 bases removed from V and 7 bases from J, the gap between germline ends came to 20 bases. The CDR3 extends over 15 amino acids. CDR3 amino acids: CASSPSSVGLGTQYF. CDR3 nucleotides: TGTGCCAGCAGTCCATCGTCAGTGGGGCTAGGGACCCAGTACTTC.

The V gene is TRBV28, the J gene TRBJ1-4; 7 bases agree with TRBD1. Germline loops: CDR1 MDHEN, CDR2 SYDVKM. Trimming removed 8 bases from V and 4 bases from J; junction bases left unmatched: 4. This CDR3 has 13 residues. The DNA of the CDR3 is TGTGCCAGCGAGGGGGCAGATAATGAAAAACTGTTTTTT. Its translation: CASEGADNEKLFF.

V usage is TRBV6-5 and J usage is TRBJ1-1, with 8 nucleotides matching TRBD1. Germline assignment: CDR1 MNHEY and CDR2 SVGAGI. This CDR3 has 15 amino acids. After removal of 6 bases from V and 1 base from J, the junction contained 7 bases not matched to a gene. The CDR3 DNA follows: TGTGCCAGCAGCGACTCAGGGGGCTGGAACACTGAAGCTTTCTTT. This sequence encodes CASSDSGGWNTEAFF.

The chain links TRBV19 to TRBJ2-2; 10 nucleotides agree with TRBD1. The V gene end was trimmed by 0 bases and the J gene end by 4 bases; junction bases not matched to a gene: 2. The CDR3 extends over 16 amino acids. CDR1 is LNHDA and CDR2 is SQIVND in the germline V gene (reference sequence). CDR3 nucleotides: TGTGCCAGTAGTATAGAGACAGGGGGCAGCACCGGGGAGCTGTTTTTT. Its translation: CASSIETGGSTGELFF. The whole variable domain, remainder taken from reference TRBV19 and TRBJ2-2, is DGGITQSPKYLFRKEGQNVTLSCEQNLNHDAMYWYRQDPGQGLRLIYYSQIVNDFQKGDIAEGYSVSREKKESFPLTVTSAQKNPTAFYLCASSIETGGSTGELFFGEGSRLTVL.

The table lists this clone with a count of one. J is TRBJ2-7 and V is TRBV7-6; 7 bases agree with TRBD1. V lost 0 bases to trimming and J lost 3 bases; unmatched junction nucleotides: 5. The CDR3 is 15 residues long. The germline gives CDR1 SGHVS, CDR2 FNYEAQ. The CDR3 DNA is TGTGCCAGCAGCTTAGCGTTGGCAGGGGGCTACGAGCAGTACTTC. It yields the protein CASSLALAGGYEQYF.

The chain's CDR3 is CASSLTGTGANVLTF. Here the CDR3 DNA reads TGTGCCAGCAGCTTAACAGGGACCGGGGCCAACGTCCTGACTTTC. The rearrangement uses TRBV11-3 and TRBJ2-6, with D possibly being TRBD1 (6 bases). V was clipped by 2 bases and J by 4 bases, with 9 bases between them. Germline V CDR1 and CDR2: SGHNT, YENEEA. This CDR3 has 15 amino acids.

Comments on this clone: One end of the junction fails to match germline, which may point to a read error. The genes are TRBV7-7 and TRBJ2-3, with TRBD2 matching 13 bases. There are 16 residues in the CDR3. The germline V gene encodes CDR1 SSHAT and CDR2 FNYEAQ (reference sequence). CDR3: CASSSGTSGMTDTQYF. In DNA form, the CDR3 reads TGTGCTAGCAGCTCCGGGACTAGCGGGATGACAGATACGCAGTATTTT.

The rearrangement links TRBV14 to TRBJ1-2; D call uncertain. Germline CDR1 SGHDN, CDR2 FVKESK. The CDR3 length is 15 residues. Trimming shortened V by 3 bases and J by 4 bases, and 15 bases separated the two germline ends. CDR3 protein: CASSQSTRGPYGYTF. Written as DNA, the CDR3 is TGTGCCAGCAGCCAGTCGACTCGGGGTCCCTATGGCTACACCTTC.

The chain links TRBV2 to TRBJ1-5, with D hard to call. The germline V gene encodes CDR1 SNHLY and CDR2 FYNNEI. There are 13 residues in the CDR3. V dropped 8 bases and J dropped 4 bases, with 12 bases sitting between them. The DNA for the CDR3 is TGTGCCAGCGGGCGGGGAATGAATCAGCCCCAGCATTTT. It encodes CASGRGMNQPQHF.

The rearrangement uses TRBV4-3 and TRBJ1-2; 8 bases align to TRBD1. The CDR3 sequence is 13 residues long. The V segment lost 4 bases and the J segment 8 bases; nucleotides outside the gene matches: 6. Germline-derived CDR1 and CDR2 are LGHNA and YSLEER. The CDR3 region is CASSRGQGRGYTF. As DNA, the CDR3 is TGCGCCAGCAGCCGCGGACAGGGACGAGGCTACACCTTC.

The sample holds one count of this clone. The V gene is TRBV5-1, the J gene TRBJ1-4; 7 positions agree with TRBD1. V shed 7 bases, J shed 4 bases, and the junction held 7 bases outside the gene matches. Germline V CDR1 and CDR2: SGHRS, YFSETQ. The CDR3 length is 14 residues. The CDR3: CASQLGQNNEKLFF. DNA of the CDR3: TGCGCCAGCCAGCTGGGACAGAATAATGAAAAACTGTTTTTT. The full variable domain, with the rest looked up from reference TRBV5-1 and TRBJ1-4, is KAGVTQTPRYLIKTRGQQVTLSCSPISGHRSVSWYQQTPGQGLQFLFEYFSETQRNKGNFPGRFSGRQFSNSRSEMNVSTLELGDSALYLCASQLGQNNEKLFFGSGTQLSVL.

The J gene is TRBJ2-7, the V gene TRBV5-1; TRBD1 matches at 8 bases. J was trimmed by 5 bases and V by 0 bases; bases with no gene match: 4. This CDR3 region has 14 residues. CDR1 is SGHRS, CDR2 YFSETQ, per germline. The CDR3 region is CASSLGTGRHEQYF. CDR3 bases: TGCGCCAGCAGCTTGGGGACAGGGAGGCACGAGCAGTACTTC.

The gene calls are TRBV7-8 and TRBJ1-6; D gene unclear. CDR1 and CDR2 from the germline V gene are SGHVS and FQNEAQ. The ends were cut back, 5 bases at V and 7 bases at J, with 9 bases in the middle. The CDR3 length is 13 residues. CDR3 DNA: TGTGCCAGCAGCAGAACAGCCAATTCACCCCTCCACTTT. This translates into CASSRTANSPLHF.

V gene TRBV6-1 combines with J gene TRBJ2-2; D is unresolved. CDR3 length: 13 amino acids. CDR1 and CDR2 (germline): MNHNS, SASEGT. V lost 4 bases and J lost 3, with 6 bases in between. The DNA for the CDR3 is TGTGCCAGCAGTGCTAGATACACCGGGGAGCTGTTTTTT. It encodes CASSARYTGELFF.

The rearrangement uses TRBV7-2 and TRBJ2-7; D ambiguous. Germline lookup yields CDR1 SGHTA and CDR2 FQGNSA. The CDR3 has 15 residues. V lost 1 base and J lost 2, with 12 bases in between. CDR3 bases: TGTGCCAGCAGCTTAGACCGTAGTGTCACCTACGAGCAGTACTTC. This sequence encodes CASSLDRSVTYEQYF.

This clone appeared a few times. The chain uses TRBV5-8 and TRBJ2-1; 14 nucleotides match TRBD2. This CDR3 has 16 amino acids. V shed 0 bases and J 10 bases; nucleotides not matched to a gene: 6. The germline CDR1 and CDR2 sequences are SGHTS and YDEGEE. Written as DNA, the CDR3 is TGTGCCAGCAGCTTGGGACTAGCGGGGGGGGTTGGGGAGCAGTTCTTC. It yields the protein CASSLGLAGGVGEQFF.